This paragraph covers one T cell receptor beta chain sequence. These data belong to a study of control samples from healthy donors and cancer patients. Repertoires were generated with immunoSEQ multiplex PCR, while TCRdb's copy carries only in-frame clones and drops some. The sample has under 100,000 clones; approximately 95% are singletons. Germline V gene lookup returns CDR1 SNHLY and CDR2 FYNNEI. V shed 3 bases and J shed 6 bases, with 15 bases lying between them. The CDR3 spans 15 residues. The sample consisted of blood. V is TRBV2 and J is TRBJ2-1; D might be TRBD1 (5 bases). This TCR was recovered from a woman between 25 and 40 years old in good health. CDR3 coding DNA: TGTGCCAGCAGTGATTGGGGCACCCTCCGCAATGAGCAGTTCTTC. It is translated as CASSDWGTLRNEQFF.